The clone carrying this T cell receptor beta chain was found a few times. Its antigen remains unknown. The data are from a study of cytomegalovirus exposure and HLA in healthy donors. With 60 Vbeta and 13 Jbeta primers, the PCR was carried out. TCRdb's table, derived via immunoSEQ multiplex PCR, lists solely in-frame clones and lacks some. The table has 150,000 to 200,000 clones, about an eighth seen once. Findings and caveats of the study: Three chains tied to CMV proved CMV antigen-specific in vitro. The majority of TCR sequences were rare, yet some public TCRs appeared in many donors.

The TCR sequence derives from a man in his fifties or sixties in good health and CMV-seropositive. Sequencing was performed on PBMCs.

The CDR3 reads CASSPGQGAFSETQYF. The CDR3 DNA is TGCGCCAGCAGCCCGGGACAGGGGGCTTTTAGTGAGACCCAGTACTTC. The chain recombines TRBV4-1 with TRBJ2-5; 12 nucleotides agree with TRBD1. Germline V gene sequence: CDR1 MGHRA, CDR2 YSYEKL. V was pared by 4 bases and J by 5 bases, with 8 bases of the junction left unmatched. The length of the CDR3 is 16 residues.